A selection of T cell receptor beta chains follows, all from one sample in a study of OX40 agonist ivuxolimab in advanced cancers. TCRdb keeps only in-frame clones here, not all; method: immunoSEQ multiplex PCR. This table holds under 50,000 clones, about 88% found once. The sequences come from CD4+ or CD8+ T cells sorted from blood, collected in a trial of the OX40 agonist ivuxolimab. These receptors all come from an adult with an advanced solid tumor such as melanoma, head and neck, liver or kidney cancer. Each CDR3 is given without its conserved first and last residue. Size is stated for part of the rows, as once, few or many counts, or as a class when the clone is expanded.

CDR3: ASSQSRVNNSPLH; size: .; length: 13; V: TRBV23-1; J: TRBJ1-6
CDR3: ASILRAPLVGSYNEQF; size: .; length: 16; V: TRBV27; J: TRBJ2-1
CDR3: ATRRLAEPQETQY; size: .; length: 13; V: TRBV15; J: TRBJ2-5
CDR3: ASSLSYNEQF; size: .; length: 10; V: TRBV5-1; J: TRBJ2-1
CDR3: SVGREDGYT; size: few; length: 9; V: TRBV29-1; J: TRBJ1-2
CDR3: ASSLGTRRVLETQY; size: .; length: 14; V: TRBV14; J: TRBJ2-5
CDR3: ASSTDRGRETQY; size: .; length: 12; V: TRBV28; J: TRBJ2-5
CDR3: ASSPGHFNNSPLH; size: .; length: 13; V: TRBV18; J: TRBJ1-6
CDR3: ASRSGTGDWEQY; size: .; length: 12; V: TRBV28; J: TRBJ2-7
CDR3: ASSPRDSDIQY; size: .; length: 11; V: TRBV7-9; J: TRBJ2-4
CDR3: ASSKSLTGRRFYNEQF; size: .; length: 16; V: TRBV21-1; J: TRBJ2-1
CDR3: SVGTYYEQY; size: few; length: 9; V: TRBV29-1; J: TRBJ2-7
CDR3: ASSQDLTSGPTDTQY; size: .; length: 15; V: TRBV14; J: TRBJ2-3
CDR3: ASSTTGTDADTQY; size: .; length: 13; V: TRBV6-5; J: TRBJ2-3
CDR3: ASSLEGTTGHEQY; size: .; length: 13; V: TRBV5-1; J: TRBJ2-7
CDR3: ASSLFFGQNQPQH; size: .; length: 13; V: TRBV27; J: TRBJ1-5
CDR3: ASSFQVQETQY; size: .; length: 11; V: TRBV25-1; J: TRBJ2-5
CDR3: ASSLARTGELF; size: .; length: 11; V: TRBV11-3; J: TRBJ2-2
CDR3: SVDVRGPEAF; size: .; length: 10; V: TRBV29-1; J: TRBJ1-1
CDR3: ASSRDRGPDTQY; size: .; length: 12; V: TRBV6-6; J: TRBJ2-3
CDR3: ASSYSRQLSGNTIY; size: .; length: 14; V: TRBV6-5; J: TRBJ1-3
CDR3: ASSQGPNTGELF; size: .; length: 12; V: TRBV4-2; J: TRBJ2-2
CDR3: ASSFVSTYEQY; size: few; length: 11; V: TRBV7-9; J: TRBJ2-7
CDR3: AVREAVGAEAF; size: .; length: 11; V: TRBV19; J: TRBJ1-1
CDR3: ASSLADFRLGHEQF; size: .; length: 14; V: TRBV7-2; J: TRBJ2-1
CDR3: SARLQNDRNNEQF; size: .; length: 13; V: TRBV29-1; J: TRBJ2-1
CDR3: ASTRQGSGSPLH; size: .; length: 12; V: TRBV2; J: TRBJ1-6
CDR3: ASSLGNYGYT; size: once; length: 10; V: TRBV5-1; J: TRBJ1-2
CDR3: ASSSGDTQY; size: .; length: 9; V: TRBV5-6; J: TRBJ2-3
CDR3: ASSLGRTTNTEAF; size: .; length: 13; V: TRBV7-9; J: TRBJ1-1
CDR3: ASSLEGTELF; size: .; length: 10; V: TRBV7-9; J: TRBJ1-4
CDR3: ASSSGLAYNEQF; size: .; length: 12; V: TRBV7-3; J: TRBJ2-1
CDR3: ASSPGVSSYEQY; size: .; length: 12; V: TRBV18; J: TRBJ2-7
CDR3: ASRSSGTSGGAKNIQY; size: .; length: 16; V: TRBV27; J: TRBJ2-4
CDR3: ASSEPGLAGSYNEQF; size: once; length: 15; V: TRBV25-1; J: TRBJ2-1
CDR3: ASSHLVRGPDNEQF; size: .; length: 14; V: TRBV4-3; J: TRBJ2-1
CDR3: ASRSGTGAYEQY; size: .; length: 12; V: TRBV7-2; J: TRBJ2-7
CDR3: ASSVVVHKHNEQF; size: .; length: 13; V: TRBV5-1; J: TRBJ2-1
CDR3: ASSLGESYEQY; size: .; length: 11; V: TRBV7-2; J: TRBJ2-7
CDR3: ASSRGWYNSPLH; size: .; length: 12; V: TRBV5-6; J: TRBJ1-6
CDR3: ASQNGNPGTSGVNTGELF; size: .; length: 18; V: TRBV21-1; J: TRBJ2-2
CDR3: ASKLTGLGDQPQH; size: .; length: 13; V: TRBV2; J: TRBJ1-5
CDR3: ASSIDQGGLSYEQY; size: .; length: 14; V: TRBV19; J: TRBJ2-7
CDR3: ASSYGGGTEAF; size: .; length: 11; V: TRBV27; J: TRBJ1-1
CDR3: AISEPGGGDEQY; size: .; length: 12; V: TRBV10-3; J: TRBJ2-7
CDR3: ASSAEPGTAKNIQY; size: .; length: 14; V: TRBV7-6; J: TRBJ2-4